Given below is one TCR beta chain in context. What it recognizes is unknown. Each CDR3 protein is one row after TCRdb ran MiXCR on the reads. The repertoire holds around 540,000 distinct CDR3 sequences, around 30% seen once, with roughly 17% in the top ten. CDR3 length: 12 residues. Trimming took 4 bases from V and 8 from J, leaving 12 bases between them. Per the germline V gene, CDR1 is DFQATT and CDR2 is SNEGSKA (reference sequence). The data originate from a study of T cell repertoires in cytomegalovirus infection. Whole-study context: Shared public TCR beta signatures pointed to both CMV infection and a matching HLA type.

The rearrangement uses TRBV20-1 and TRBJ2-4; TRBD2 might be the D (7 bases). The source was cultured PBMCs, collected from culture after CMV antigen stimulation. The TCR sequence derives from a human donor in good health (CMV status not recorded). Some clones in this sample may be carry-over from other donors' samples. In DNA, the CDR3 is TGCAGTGCTACGAGGGGGGGGGACATTCAGTACTTC. Amino acid sequence: CSATRGGDIQYF.